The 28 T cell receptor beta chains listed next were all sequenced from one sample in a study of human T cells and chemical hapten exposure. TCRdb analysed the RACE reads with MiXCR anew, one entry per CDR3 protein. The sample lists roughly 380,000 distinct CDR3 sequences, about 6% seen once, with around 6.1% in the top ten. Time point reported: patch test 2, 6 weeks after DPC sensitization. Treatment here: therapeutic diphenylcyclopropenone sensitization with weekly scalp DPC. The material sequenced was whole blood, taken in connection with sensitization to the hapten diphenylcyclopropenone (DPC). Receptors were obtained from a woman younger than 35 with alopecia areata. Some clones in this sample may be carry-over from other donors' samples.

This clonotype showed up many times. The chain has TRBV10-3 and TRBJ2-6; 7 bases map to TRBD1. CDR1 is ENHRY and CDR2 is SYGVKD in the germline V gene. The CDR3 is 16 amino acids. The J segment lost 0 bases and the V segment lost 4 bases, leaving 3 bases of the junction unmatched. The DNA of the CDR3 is TGTGCCATCAGTGGACAGGGACACTCTGGGGCCAACGTCCTGACTTTC. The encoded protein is CAISGQGHSGANVLTF.

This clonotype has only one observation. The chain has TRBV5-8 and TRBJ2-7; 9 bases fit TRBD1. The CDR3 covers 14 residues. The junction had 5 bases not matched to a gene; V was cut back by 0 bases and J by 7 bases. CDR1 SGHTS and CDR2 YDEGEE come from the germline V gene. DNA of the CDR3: TGTGCCAGCAGCTTGGTACAGGGGGCGCGGGAGCAGTACTTC. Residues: CASSLVQGAREQYF.

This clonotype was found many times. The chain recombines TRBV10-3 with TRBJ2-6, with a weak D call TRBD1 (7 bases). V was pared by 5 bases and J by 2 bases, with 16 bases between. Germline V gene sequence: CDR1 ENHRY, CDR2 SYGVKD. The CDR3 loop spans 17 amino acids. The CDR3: CAISLTGRSAGANVLTF. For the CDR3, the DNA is TGTGCCATCAGTCTGACAGGGAGGTCGGCTGGGGCCAACGTCCTGACTTTC.

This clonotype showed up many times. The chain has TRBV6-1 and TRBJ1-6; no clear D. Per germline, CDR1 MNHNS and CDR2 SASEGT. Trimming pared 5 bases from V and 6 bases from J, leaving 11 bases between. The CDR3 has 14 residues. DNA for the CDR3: TGTGCCAGCAGTACCCGACTGACTAATTCACCCCTCCACTTT. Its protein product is CASSTRLTNSPLHF.

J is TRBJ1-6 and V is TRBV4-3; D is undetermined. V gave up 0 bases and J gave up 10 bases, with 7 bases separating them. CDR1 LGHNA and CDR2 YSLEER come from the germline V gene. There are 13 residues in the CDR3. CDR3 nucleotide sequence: TGCGCCAGCAGCCAAGATCGGTGGTCACCCCTCCACTTT. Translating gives CASSQDRWSPLHF.

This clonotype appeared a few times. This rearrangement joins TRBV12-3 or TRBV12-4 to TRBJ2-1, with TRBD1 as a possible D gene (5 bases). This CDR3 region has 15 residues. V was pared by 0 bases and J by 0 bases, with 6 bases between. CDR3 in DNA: TGTGCCAGCAGTTTAGCAGGGGCCTCCTACAATGAGCAGTTCTTC. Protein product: CASSLAGASYNEQFF.

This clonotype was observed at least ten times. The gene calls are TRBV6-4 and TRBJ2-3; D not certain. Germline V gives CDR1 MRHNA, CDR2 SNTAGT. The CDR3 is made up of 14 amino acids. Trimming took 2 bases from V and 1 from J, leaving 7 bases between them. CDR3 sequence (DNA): TGTGCCAGCAGTGACGCTCCTGGCACAGATACGCAGTATTTT. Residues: CASSDAPGTDTQYF.

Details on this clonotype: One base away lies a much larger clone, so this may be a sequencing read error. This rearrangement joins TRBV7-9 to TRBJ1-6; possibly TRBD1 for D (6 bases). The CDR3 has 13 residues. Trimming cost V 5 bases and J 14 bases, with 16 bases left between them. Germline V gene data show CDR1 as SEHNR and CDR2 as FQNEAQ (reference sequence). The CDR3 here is CASSTDSGSSLHF. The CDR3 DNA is TGTGCCAGCAGCACGGACAGTGGATCATCCCTCCACTTT.

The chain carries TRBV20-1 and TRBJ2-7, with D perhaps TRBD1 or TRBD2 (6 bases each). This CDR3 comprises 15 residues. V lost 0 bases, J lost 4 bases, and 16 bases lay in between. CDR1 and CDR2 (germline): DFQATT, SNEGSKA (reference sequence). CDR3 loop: CSARETSRGYYEQYF. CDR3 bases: TGCAGTGCTAGAGAAACTAGCAGGGGCTATTACGAGCAGTACTTC.

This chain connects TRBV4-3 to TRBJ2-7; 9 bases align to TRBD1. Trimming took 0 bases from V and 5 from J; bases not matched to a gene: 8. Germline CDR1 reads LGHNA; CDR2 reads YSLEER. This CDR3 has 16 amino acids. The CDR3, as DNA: TGCGCCAGCAGCCAAGATTTCGACAGGGGGTTAGACGAGCAGTACTTC. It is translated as CASSQDFDRGLDEQYF.

The CDR3 is CASSHWGGLDTGELFF. In DNA, the CDR3 is TGTGCCAGCAGCCACTGGGGGGGCCTGGACACCGGGGAGCTGTTTTTT. The V and J genes are TRBV3-1 and TRBJ2-2; a weak D match, TRBD2 (7 bases). Deletions cut 3 bases from V and 3 bases from J, with 14 bases between. The germline gives CDR1 LGHDT, CDR2 YNNKEL (reference sequence). The CDR3 covers 16 residues.

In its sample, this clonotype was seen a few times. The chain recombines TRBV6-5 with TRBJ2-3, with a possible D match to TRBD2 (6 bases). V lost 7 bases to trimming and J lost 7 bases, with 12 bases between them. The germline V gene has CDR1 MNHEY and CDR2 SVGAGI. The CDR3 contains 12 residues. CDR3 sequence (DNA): TGTGCCAGCACCACCGCGGGGAATACGCAGTATTTT. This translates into CASTTAGNTQYF.

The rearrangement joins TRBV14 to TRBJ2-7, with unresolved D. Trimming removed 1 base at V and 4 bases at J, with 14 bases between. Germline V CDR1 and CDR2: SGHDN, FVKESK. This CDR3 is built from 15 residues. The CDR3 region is CASSQAADLNYEQYF. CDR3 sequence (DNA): TGTGCCAGCAGCCAAGCTGCCGACCTGAATTACGAGCAGTACTTC.

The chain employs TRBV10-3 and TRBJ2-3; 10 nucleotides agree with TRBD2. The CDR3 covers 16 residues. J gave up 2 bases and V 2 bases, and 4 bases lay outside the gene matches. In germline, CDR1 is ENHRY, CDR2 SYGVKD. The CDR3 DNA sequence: TGTGCCATCAGTGAGGCTAGCGGGGGACTCACAGATACGCAGTATTTT. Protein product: CAISEASGGLTDTQYF.

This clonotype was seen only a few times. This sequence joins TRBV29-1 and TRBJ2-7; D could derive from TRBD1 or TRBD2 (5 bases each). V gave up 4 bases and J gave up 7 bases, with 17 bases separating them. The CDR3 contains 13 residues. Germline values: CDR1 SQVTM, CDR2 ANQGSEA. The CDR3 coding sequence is TGCAGCGTTGTGACCGGGGACCGGGGAGAGCAGTACTTC. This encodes CSVVTGDRGEQYF.

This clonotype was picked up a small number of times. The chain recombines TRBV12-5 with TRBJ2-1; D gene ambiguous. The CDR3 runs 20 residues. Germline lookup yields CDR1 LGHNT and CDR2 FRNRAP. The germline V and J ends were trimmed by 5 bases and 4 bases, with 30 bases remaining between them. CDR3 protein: CASGTEQKRSPPSGYNEQFF. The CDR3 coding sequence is TGTGCTAGTGGTACCGAACAAAAGCGAAGCCCACCCTCGGGTTACAATGAGCAGTTCTTC.

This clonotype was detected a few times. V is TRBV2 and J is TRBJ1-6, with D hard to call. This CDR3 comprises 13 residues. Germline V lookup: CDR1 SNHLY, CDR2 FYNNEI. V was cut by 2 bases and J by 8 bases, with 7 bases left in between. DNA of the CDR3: TGTGCCAGCAGTGAATCGGAGGATTCACCCCTCCACTTT. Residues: CASSESEDSPLHF.

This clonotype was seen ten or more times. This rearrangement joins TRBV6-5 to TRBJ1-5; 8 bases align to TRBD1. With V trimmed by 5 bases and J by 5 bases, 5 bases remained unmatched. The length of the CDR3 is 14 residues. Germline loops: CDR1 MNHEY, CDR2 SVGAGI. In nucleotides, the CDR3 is TGTGCCAGCAGTAGCAGGGGGCCGCATCAGCCCCAGCATTTT. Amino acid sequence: CASSSRGPHQPQHF.

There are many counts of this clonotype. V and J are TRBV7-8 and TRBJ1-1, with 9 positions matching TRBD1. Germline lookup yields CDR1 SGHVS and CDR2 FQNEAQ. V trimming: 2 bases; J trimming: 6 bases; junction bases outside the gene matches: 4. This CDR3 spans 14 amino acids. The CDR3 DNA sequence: TGTGCCAGCAGCTTAACAGGGGGCCTCCCTGAAGCTTTCTTT. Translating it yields CASSLTGGLPEAFF.

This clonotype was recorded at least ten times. The CDR3 is CASSRAKGPSNEKLFF. The DNA of the CDR3 is TGTGCCAGCAGCCGGGCTAAGGGACCTTCTAATGAAAAACTGTTTTTT. The J gene is TRBJ1-4, the V gene TRBV4-2; possibly TRBD1 for D (5 bases). With 4 bases removed from V and 3 bases from J, the gap between germline ends came to 15 bases. The CDR3 contains 16 residues. Germline values: CDR1 LGHNA, CDR2 YNFKEQ.

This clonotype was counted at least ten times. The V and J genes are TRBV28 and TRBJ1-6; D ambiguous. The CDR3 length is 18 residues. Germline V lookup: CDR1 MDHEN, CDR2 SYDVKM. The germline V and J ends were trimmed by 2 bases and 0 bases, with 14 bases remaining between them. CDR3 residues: CASSLGLSRSSYNSPLHF. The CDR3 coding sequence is TGTGCCAGCAGTTTAGGACTTTCTCGGAGCTCCTATAATTCACCCCTCCACTTT.

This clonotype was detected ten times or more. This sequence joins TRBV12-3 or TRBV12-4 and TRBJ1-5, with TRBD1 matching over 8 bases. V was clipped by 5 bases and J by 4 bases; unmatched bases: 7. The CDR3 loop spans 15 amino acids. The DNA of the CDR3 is TGTGCCAGCAGTCTGACAGGGGCCCCTAATCAGCCCCAGCATTTT. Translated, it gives CASSLTGAPNQPQHF.

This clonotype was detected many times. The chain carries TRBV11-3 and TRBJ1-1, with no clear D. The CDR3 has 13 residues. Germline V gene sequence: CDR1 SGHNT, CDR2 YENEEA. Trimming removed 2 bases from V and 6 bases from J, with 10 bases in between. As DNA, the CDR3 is TGTGCCAGCAGCTTAAGGCAGGACGCTGAAGCTTTCTTT. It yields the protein CASSLRQDAEAFF.

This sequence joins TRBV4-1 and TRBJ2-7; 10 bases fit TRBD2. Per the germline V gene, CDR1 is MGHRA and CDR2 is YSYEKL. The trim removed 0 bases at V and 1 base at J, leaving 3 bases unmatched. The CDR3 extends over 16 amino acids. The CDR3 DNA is TGCGCCAGCAGCCAAGATAGGACTAGCGGATCCTACGAGCAGTACTTC. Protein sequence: CASSQDRTSGSYEQYF.

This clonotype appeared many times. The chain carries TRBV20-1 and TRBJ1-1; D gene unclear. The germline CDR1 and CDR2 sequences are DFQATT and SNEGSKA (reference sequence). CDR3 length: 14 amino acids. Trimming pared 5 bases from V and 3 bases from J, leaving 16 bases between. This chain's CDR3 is CSASAFNLDTEAFF. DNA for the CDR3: TGCAGTGCTTCCGCCTTTAATTTGGACACTGAAGCTTTCTTT.

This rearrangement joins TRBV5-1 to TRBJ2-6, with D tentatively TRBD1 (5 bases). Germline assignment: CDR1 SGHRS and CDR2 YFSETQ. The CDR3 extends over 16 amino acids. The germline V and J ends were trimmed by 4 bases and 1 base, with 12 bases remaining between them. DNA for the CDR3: TGCGCCAGCAGCCCTCTAGGGGCGTCTGGGGCCAACGTCCTGACTTTC. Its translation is CASSPLGASGANVLTF.

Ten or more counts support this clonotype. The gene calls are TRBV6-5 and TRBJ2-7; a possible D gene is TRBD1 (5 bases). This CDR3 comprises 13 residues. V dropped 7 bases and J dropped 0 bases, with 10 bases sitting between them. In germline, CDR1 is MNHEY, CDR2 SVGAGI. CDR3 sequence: CASTRQGSYEQYF. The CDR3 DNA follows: TGTGCCAGCACTCGGCAGGGCTCCTACGAGCAGTACTTC.

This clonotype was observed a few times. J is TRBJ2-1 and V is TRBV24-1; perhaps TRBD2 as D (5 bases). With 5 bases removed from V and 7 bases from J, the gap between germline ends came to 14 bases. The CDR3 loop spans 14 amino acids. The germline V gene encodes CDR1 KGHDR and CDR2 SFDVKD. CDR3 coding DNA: TGTGCCACCAGTGCGGGATCTGCTCCTAATGAGCAGTTCTTC. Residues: CATSAGSAPNEQFF.